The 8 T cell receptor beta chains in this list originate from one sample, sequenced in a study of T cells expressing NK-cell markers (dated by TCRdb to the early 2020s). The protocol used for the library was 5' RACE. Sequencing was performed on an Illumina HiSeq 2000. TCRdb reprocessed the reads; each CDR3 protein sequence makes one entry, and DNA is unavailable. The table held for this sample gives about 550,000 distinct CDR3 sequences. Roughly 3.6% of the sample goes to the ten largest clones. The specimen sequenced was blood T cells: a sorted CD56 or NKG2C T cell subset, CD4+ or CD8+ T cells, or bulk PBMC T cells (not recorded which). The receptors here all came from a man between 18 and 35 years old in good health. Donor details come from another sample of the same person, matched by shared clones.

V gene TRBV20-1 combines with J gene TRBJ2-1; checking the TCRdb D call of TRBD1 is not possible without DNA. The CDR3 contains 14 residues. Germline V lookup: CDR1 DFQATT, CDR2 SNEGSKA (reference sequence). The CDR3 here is CSAPAGQDYNEQFF.

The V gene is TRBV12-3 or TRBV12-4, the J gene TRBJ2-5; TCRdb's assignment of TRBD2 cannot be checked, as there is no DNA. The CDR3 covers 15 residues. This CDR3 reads CASRGASGAEETQYF.

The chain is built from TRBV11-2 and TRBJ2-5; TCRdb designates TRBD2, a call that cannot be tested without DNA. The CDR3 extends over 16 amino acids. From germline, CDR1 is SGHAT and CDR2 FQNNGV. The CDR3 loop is CASSLFGGGIQETQYF. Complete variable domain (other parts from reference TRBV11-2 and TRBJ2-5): EAGVAQSPRYKIIEKRQSVAFWCNPISGHATLYWYQQILGQGPKLLIQFQNNGVVDDSQLPKDRFSAERLKGVDSTLKIQPAKLEDSAVYLCASSLFGGGIQETQYFGPGTRLLVL.

The CDR3 here is CASSNNNYGYTF. The chain recombines TRBV18 with TRBJ1-2. The CDR3 sequence is 12 residues long. Germline V gene lookup returns CDR1 KGHSH and CDR2 LQKENI.

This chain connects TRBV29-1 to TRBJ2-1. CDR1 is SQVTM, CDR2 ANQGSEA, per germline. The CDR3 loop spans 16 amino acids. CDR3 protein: CSVEELSFRSYNEQFF.

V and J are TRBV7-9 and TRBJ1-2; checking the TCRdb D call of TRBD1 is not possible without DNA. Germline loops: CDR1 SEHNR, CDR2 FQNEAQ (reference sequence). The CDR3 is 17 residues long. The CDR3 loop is CASSLVRDSRYRYGYTF.

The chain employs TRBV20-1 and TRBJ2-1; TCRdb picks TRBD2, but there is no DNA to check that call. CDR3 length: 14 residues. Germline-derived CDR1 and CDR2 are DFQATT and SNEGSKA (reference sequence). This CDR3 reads CSARDPGGALEQFF.

CDR3 sequence reads: CAWSEGSQPQHF. V usage is TRBV30 and J usage is TRBJ1-5. Germline V gives CDR1 GTSNPN, CDR2 SVGIG (reference sequence). The CDR3 spans 12 residues.